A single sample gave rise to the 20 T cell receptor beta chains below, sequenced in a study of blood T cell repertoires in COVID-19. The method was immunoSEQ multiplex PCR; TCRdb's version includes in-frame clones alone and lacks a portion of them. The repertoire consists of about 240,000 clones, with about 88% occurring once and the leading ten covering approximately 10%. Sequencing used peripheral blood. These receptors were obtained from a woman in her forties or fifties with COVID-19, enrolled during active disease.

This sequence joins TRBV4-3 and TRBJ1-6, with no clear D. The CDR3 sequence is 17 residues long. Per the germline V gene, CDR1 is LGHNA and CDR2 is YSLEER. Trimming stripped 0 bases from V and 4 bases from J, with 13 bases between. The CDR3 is CASSQDRSETYNSPLHF. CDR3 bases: TGCGCCAGCAGCCAAGATAGATCAGAGACTTATAATTCACCCCTCCACTTT.

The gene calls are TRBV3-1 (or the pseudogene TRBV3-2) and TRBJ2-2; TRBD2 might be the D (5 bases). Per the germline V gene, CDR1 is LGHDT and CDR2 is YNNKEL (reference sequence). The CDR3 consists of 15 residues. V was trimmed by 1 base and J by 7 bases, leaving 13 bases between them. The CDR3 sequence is CASSQARAPHGELFF. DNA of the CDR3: TGTGCCAGCAGCCAAGCGAGGGCCCCGCACGGGGAGCTGTTTTTT.

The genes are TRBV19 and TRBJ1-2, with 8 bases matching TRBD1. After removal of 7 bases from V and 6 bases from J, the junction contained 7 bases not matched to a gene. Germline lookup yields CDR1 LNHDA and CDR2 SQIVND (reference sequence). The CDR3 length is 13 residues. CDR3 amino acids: CASNQNRGDGYTF. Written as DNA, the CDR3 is TGTGCCAGTAATCAGAACAGGGGGGATGGCTACACCTTC.

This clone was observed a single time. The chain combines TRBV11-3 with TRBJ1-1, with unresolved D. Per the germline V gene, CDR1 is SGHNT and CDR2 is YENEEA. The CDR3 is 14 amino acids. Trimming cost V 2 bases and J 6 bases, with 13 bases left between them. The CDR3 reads CASSLYEGRPEAFF. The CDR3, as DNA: TGTGCCAGCAGCTTATACGAGGGTAGGCCTGAAGCTTTCTTT.

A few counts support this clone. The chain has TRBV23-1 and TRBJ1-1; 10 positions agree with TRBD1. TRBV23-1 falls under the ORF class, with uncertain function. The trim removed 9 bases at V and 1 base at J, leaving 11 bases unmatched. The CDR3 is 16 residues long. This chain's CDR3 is CARTTDRGLTNTEAFF. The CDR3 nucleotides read TGCGCCAGAACCACTGACAGGGGGCTAACGAACACTGAAGCTTTCTTT.

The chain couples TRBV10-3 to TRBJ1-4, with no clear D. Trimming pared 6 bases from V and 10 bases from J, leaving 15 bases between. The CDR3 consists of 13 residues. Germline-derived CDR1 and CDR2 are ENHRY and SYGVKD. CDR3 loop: CAIRSITEGKLFF. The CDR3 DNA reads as TGTGCCATCAGATCGATAACTGAGGGAAAACTGTTTTTT.

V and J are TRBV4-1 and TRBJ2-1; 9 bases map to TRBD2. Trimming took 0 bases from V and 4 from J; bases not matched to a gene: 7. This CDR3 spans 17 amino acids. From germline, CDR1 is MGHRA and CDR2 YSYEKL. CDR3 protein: CASSQDMASGVYNEQFF. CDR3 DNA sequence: TGCGCCAGCAGCCAAGATATGGCTAGCGGGGTATACAATGAGCAGTTCTTC.

CDR3 loop: CASSIGDSRLLAKNIQYF. DNA for the CDR3: TGTGCCAGTAGTATAGGGGACAGCAGACTATTAGCCAAAAACATTCAGTACTTC. The V and J genes are TRBV19 and TRBJ2-4, with TRBD1 matching over 7 bases. CDR3 length: 18 amino acids. Germline CDR1 is LNHDA and CDR2 is SQIVND (reference sequence). J lost 0 bases, V lost 1 base, and 9 bases had no gene match. Together with reference TRBV19 and TRBJ2-4, the CDR3 gives the full variable domain: DGGITQSPKYLFRKEGQNVTLSCEQNLNHDAMYWYRQDPGQGLRLIYYSQIVNDFQKGDIAEGYSVSREKKESFPLTVTSAQKNPTAFYLCASSIGDSRLLAKNIQYFGAGTRLSVL.

The CDR3 coding sequence is TGTGCCAGCAGCGTAGCTGGTAGCGGGGGTAAGGATGAGCAGTTCTTC. It yields the protein CASSVAGSGGKDEQFF. J is TRBJ2-1 and V is TRBV9; 9 bases align to TRBD2. CDR1 is SGDLS and CDR2 is YYNGEE in the germline V gene. This CDR3 spans 16 amino acids. V lost 0 bases and J lost 8; bases outside the gene matches: 9.

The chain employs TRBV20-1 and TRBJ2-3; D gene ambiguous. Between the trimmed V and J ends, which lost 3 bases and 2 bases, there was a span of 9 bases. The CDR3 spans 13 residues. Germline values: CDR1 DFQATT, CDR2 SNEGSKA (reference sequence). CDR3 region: CSASLLNTDTQYF. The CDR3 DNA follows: TGCAGTGCTAGTCTCCTTAACACAGATACGCAGTATTTT.

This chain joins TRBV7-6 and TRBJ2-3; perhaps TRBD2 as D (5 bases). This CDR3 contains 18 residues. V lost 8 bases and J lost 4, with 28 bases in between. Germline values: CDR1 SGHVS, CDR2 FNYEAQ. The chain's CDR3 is CASPPRRPAHPGADTQYF. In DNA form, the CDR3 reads TGTGCCAGCCCCCCTCGACGCCCAGCGCACCCCGGGGCAGATACGCAGTATTTT.

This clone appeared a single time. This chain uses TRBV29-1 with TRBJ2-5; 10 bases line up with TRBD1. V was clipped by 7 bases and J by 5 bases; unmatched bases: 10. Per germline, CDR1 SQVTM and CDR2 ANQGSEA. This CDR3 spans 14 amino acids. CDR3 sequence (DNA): TGCAGCGCTAGCCGGGACAGGGGTTCGGAGACCCAGTACTTC. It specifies CSASRDRGSETQYF. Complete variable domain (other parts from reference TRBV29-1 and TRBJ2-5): SAVISQKPSRDICQRGTSLTIQCQVDSQVTMMFWYRQQPGQSLTLIATANQGSEATYESGFVIDKFPISRPNLTFSTLTVSNMSPEDSSIYLCSASRDRGSETQYFGPGTRLLVL.

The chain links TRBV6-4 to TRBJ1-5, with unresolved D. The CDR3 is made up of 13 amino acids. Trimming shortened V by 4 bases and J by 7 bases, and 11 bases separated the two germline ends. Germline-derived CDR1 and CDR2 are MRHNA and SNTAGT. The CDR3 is CASSVEETQPQHF. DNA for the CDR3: TGTGCCAGCAGTGTAGAGGAAACGCAGCCCCAGCATTTT.

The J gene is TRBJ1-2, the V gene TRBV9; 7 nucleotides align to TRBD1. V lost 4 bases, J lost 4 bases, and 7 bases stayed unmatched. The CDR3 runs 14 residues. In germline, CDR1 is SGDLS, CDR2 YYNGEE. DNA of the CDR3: TGTGCCAGCAGCCCTCCGTCAGGGGGCTATGGCTACACCTTC. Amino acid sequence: CASSPPSGGYGYTF.

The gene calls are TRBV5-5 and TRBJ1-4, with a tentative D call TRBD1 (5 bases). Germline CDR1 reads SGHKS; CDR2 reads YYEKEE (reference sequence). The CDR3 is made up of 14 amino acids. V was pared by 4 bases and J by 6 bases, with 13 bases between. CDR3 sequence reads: CASSRGYWDEKLFF. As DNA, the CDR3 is TGTGCCAGCAGCAGGGGATATTGGGATGAAAAACTGTTTTTT.

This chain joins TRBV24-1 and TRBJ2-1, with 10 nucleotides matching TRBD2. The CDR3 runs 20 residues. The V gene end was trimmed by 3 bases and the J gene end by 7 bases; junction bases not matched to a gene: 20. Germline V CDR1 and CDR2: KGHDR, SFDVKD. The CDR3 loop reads CATSDPRAPLAGDRRNEQFF. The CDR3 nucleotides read TGTGCCACCAGTGATCCACGCGCCCCTCTAGCGGGGGATAGAAGGAATGAGCAGTTCTTC.

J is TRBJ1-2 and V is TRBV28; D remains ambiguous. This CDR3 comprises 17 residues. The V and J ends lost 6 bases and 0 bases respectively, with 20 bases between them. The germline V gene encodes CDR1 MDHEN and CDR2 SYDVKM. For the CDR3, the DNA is TGTGCCAGCAGCCCACCCGGACTGGTCGGGGCTAACTATGGCTACACCTTC. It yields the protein CASSPPGLVGANYGYTF.

Here the CDR3 reads CASSIQGPQETQYF. The CDR3 bases are TGTGCCAGCAGCATCCAGGGGCCCCAAGAGACCCAGTACTTC. The chain carries TRBV7-8 and TRBJ2-5; D may be TRBD1 (6 bases). Trimming took off 5 bases at V and 1 base at J, with 11 bases between the two ends. The V gene's germline CDR1 is SGHVS and CDR2 FQNEAQ. This CDR3 contains 14 residues.

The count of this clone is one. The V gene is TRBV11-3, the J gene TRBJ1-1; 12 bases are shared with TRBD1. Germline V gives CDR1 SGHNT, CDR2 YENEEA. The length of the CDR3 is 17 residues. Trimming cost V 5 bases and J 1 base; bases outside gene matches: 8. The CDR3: CASSPGDRGRGNTEAFF. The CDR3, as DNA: TGTGCCAGCAGCCCGGGGGACAGGGGGCGGGGGAACACTGAAGCTTTCTTT.

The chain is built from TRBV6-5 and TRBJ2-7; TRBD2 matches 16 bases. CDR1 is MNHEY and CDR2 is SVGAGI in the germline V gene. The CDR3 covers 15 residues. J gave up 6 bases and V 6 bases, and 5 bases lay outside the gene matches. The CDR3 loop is CASRTGLAGGAEQYV. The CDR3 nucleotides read TGTGCCAGCAGAACGGGACTAGCGGGGGGGGCCGAGCAGTACGTC.